The 5 T cell receptor beta chains reported below all come from one sample, sequenced in a study of patients and donors after allogeneic stem cell transplantation. TCRdb used MiXCR to reprocess the RT-PCR reads, holding one entry per CDR3 protein. The profile shows hundreds of thousands of distinct CDR3 sequences, around 16% of them singletons. The sequencing sample was made of blood, either unsorted or a sorted T cell fraction (not recorded which). The source of these receptors is a human donor who was either an allogeneic HSCT recipient or a stem cell or donor lymphocyte infusion donor (not recorded which). It is not recorded whose cells these are; they may come from a transplant donor.

This clonotype has a handful of counts. The chain is built from TRBV14 and TRBJ2-5; D is uncertain. The V end was cut by 5 bases, the J end by 1 base, with 14 bases between. Germline V gene sequence: CDR1 SGHDN, CDR2 FVKESK. The CDR3 covers 15 residues. CDR3 loop: CASSKGPSLQETQYF. CDR3 sequence (DNA): TGTGCCAGCAGCAAAGGACCCTCACTCCAAGAGACCCAGTACTTC.

The table lists this clonotype with a few counts. This chain joins TRBV27 and TRBJ2-1; D perhaps matches TRBD2 (6 bases). In germline, CDR1 is MNHEY, CDR2 SMNVEV (reference sequence). This CDR3 is built from 16 residues. Trimming stripped 1 base from V and 7 bases from J, with 17 bases between. CDR3 loop: CASSLWAGLKMNEQFF. The CDR3 DNA follows: TGTGCCAGCAGTTTATGGGCGGGACTTAAGATGAATGAGCAGTTCTTC.

The V call is TRBV18, the J call TRBJ2-3; TRBD2 matches at 9 bases. The length of the CDR3 is 15 residues. CDR1 KGHSH and CDR2 LQKENI come from the germline V gene. V was clipped by 3 bases and J by 1 base; unmatched bases: 2. The chain's CDR3 is CASSPWTSGTDTQYF. CDR3 nucleotides: TGTGCCAGCTCACCTTGGACTAGCGGCACAGATACGCAGTATTTT.

The V call is TRBV5-1, the J call TRBJ2-1; tentative D call: TRBD2 (6 bases). This CDR3 is built from 13 residues. Trimming took off 3 bases at V and 10 bases at J, with 14 bases between the two ends. CDR1 and CDR2 from the germline V gene are SGHRS and YFSETQ. DNA for the CDR3: TGCGCCAGCAGCTCTTCCGGGGGAAGAGAGCAGTTCTTC. Translating it yields CASSSSGGREQFF.

The chain employs TRBV11-2 and TRBJ2-5; possibly TRBD1 or TRBD2 for D (6 bases each). Trimming cost V 5 bases and J 2 bases, with 18 bases left between them. The CDR3 has 16 residues. Germline assignment: CDR1 SGHAT and CDR2 FQNNGV. The CDR3 region is CASSPLRGGGQETQYF. The CDR3 nucleotides read TGTGCCAGCAGCCCCCTCAGGGGAGGCGGACAAGAGACCCAGTACTTC.